Below, 26 T cell receptor beta chains from the same sample are listed, as sequenced in a study of blood T cell repertoires in COVID-19 (TCRdb year 2020). The library was prepared using the immunoSEQ multiplex PCR assay. Imported from immuneACCESS, the table was reduced by TCRdb to in-frame sequences with V and J called. These copies leave out some clones; in studies compared against another copy, an unresolved V gene accounts for under half, and the cause of the remainder is not known. Recorded for this sample are tens of thousands of clones; roughly 84% of them occurred a single time. The ten largest clones capture about 4.2% of the sample. Specimen: peripheral blood. The receptors were sampled from a man aged 80 or over with active COVID-19.

This clone has at least ten counts. This rearrangement joins TRBV3-1 (or the pseudogene TRBV3-2) to TRBJ2-7, with 9 bases aligning to TRBD2. V was clipped by 1 base and J by 2 bases; unmatched bases: 0. Germline V gene sequence: CDR1 LGHDT, CDR2 YNNKEL (reference sequence). This CDR3 contains 14 residues. The CDR3 protein is CASSQVAGAYEQYF. In DNA form, the CDR3 reads TGTGCCAGCAGCCAAGTAGCGGGGGCCTACGAGCAGTACTTC.

This clone was found once. The chain links TRBV7-2 to TRBJ2-1, with D tentatively TRBD1 (6 bases). The germline gives CDR1 SGHTA, CDR2 FQGNSA. V lost 1 base to trimming and J lost 3 bases, with 10 bases between them. CDR3 length equals 15 residues. This CDR3 is CASSLDRDNYNEQFF. CDR3 in DNA: TGTGCCAGCAGCTTAGATCGGGACAACTACAATGAGCAGTTCTTC.

The chain employs TRBV28 and TRBJ2-3; D may be TRBD2 (6 bases). From germline, CDR1 is MDHEN and CDR2 SYDVKM. The CDR3 is 16 amino acids. Trimming stripped 4 bases from V and 2 bases from J, with 16 bases between. CDR3 in DNA: TGTGCCAGCAGTTCCTTTAGCGGAACTCTCACAGATACGCAGTATTTT. Translated: CASSSFSGTLTDTQYF.

The CDR3 DNA follows: TGCGCCAGCAGCTTGGGCGGGGGATCGGGAGAGACCCAGTACTTC. As protein: CASSLGGGSGETQYF. The V and J genes are TRBV5-1 and TRBJ2-5, with 7 bases that match TRBD2. The V segment lost 0 bases and the J segment 4 bases; nucleotides outside the gene matches: 6. Germline V lookup: CDR1 SGHRS, CDR2 YFSETQ. This CDR3 contains 15 residues.

J is TRBJ2-7 and V is TRBV6-2 or TRBV6-3; D might be TRBD2 (6 bases). The V gene lost 5 bases and the J gene lost 0 bases, with 17 bases spanning the gap. The CDR3 consists of 16 residues. Germline V lookup: CDR1 MNHEY, CDR2 SVGEGT. This CDR3 reads CASSNIIAESSYEQYF. The CDR3 nucleotides read TGTGCCAGCAGTAACATTATAGCGGAAAGCTCCTACGAGCAGTACTTC.

This chain uses TRBV7-2 with TRBJ1-5, with D perhaps matching TRBD1 (6 bases). The V and J ends lost 4 bases and 7 bases respectively, with 11 bases between them. This CDR3 region has 13 residues. Germline lookup yields CDR1 SGHTA and CDR2 FQGNSA. DNA for the CDR3: TGTGCCAGCAGCTGGGGGCCAGTCCAGCCCCAGCATTTT. This translates into CASSWGPVQPQHF.

The chain combines TRBV19 with TRBJ1-5; D unclear. V lost 5 bases to trimming and J lost 4 bases, with 6 bases between them. CDR1 and CDR2 (germline): LNHDA, SQIVND (reference sequence). The CDR3 has 12 residues. The CDR3: CASSEGNQPQHF. The CDR3 DNA sequence: TGTGCCAGTAGTGAGGGAAATCAGCCCCAGCATTTT. The full variable domain, with the rest looked up from reference TRBV19 and TRBJ1-5, is DGGITQSPKYLFRKEGQNVTLSCEQNLNHDAMYWYRQDPGQGLRLIYYSQIVNDFQKGDIAEGYSVSREKKESFPLTVTSAQKNPTAFYLCASSEGNQPQHFGDGTRLSIL.

The chain has TRBV7-2 and TRBJ1-2; 11 bases line up with TRBD1. CDR1 and CDR2 from the germline V gene are SGHTA and FQGNSA. Unmatched junction bases numbered 12, after V lost 5 bases and J lost 4 bases. CDR3 size: 17 residues. The CDR3 coding sequence is TGTGCCAGCAGCCCCACCATAAGGACAGGGGGCGGCTATGGCTACACCTTC. Translation: CASSPTIRTGGGYGYTF.

The CDR3 here is CASSSGLAADTQYF. CDR3 bases: TGTGCCAGTTCCTCAGGACTAGCGGCAGATACGCAGTATTTT. This chain joins TRBV19 and TRBJ2-3; 10 nucleotides agree with TRBD2. J gave up 4 bases and V 8 bases, and 6 bases lay outside the gene matches. CDR3 length equals 14 residues. Germline V lookup: CDR1 LNHDA, CDR2 SQIVND (reference sequence).

The rearrangement uses TRBV4-1 and TRBJ2-2; 9 bases align to TRBD2. Germline CDR1 MGHRA, CDR2 YSYEKL. This CDR3 region has 17 residues. Unmatched junction bases numbered 9, after V lost 4 bases and J lost 3 bases. In DNA form, the CDR3 reads TGCGCCAGCAGCCCCGGACTAGCGAGAGCCTACACCGGGGAGCTGTTTTTT. Its translation is CASSPGLARAYTGELFF.

V and J are TRBV9 and TRBJ2-1; TRBD2 agrees at 11 bases. Trimming removed 3 bases from V and 5 bases from J; junction bases left unmatched: 7. CDR3 length equals 16 residues. Germline V CDR1 and CDR2: SGDLS, YYNGEE. The DNA of the CDR3 is TGTGCCAGCAGCGGCCGTAGCGGGGGGGGAGACAATGAGCAGTTCTTC. Translated: CASSGRSGGGDNEQFF.

This clone has just a few counts. The rearrangement links TRBV7-9 to TRBJ1-3; 7 bases fit TRBD1. The germline gives CDR1 SEHNR, CDR2 FQNEAQ (reference sequence). This CDR3 region has 16 residues. The J segment lost 4 bases and the V segment lost 0 bases, leaving 6 bases of the junction unmatched. For the CDR3, the DNA is TGTGCCAGCAGCTTAGCCGGGACAGCCAGAGGAAACACCATATATTTT. It specifies CASSLAGTARGNTIYF.

This chain joins TRBV10-3 and TRBJ2-7; the D gene is possibly TRBD2 (7 bases). Trimming took 0 bases from V and 5 from J, leaving 11 bases between them. Germline CDR1 and CDR2: ENHRY and SYGVKD. The length of the CDR3 is 14 residues. The CDR3 nucleotides read TGTGCCATCAGTGAGTCGTCGGGGGGCGACGAGCAGTACTTC. Its protein is CAISESSGGDEQYF.

This chain uses TRBV15 with TRBJ1-1; D not certain. The CDR3 is 15 residues long. V was cut by 0 bases and J by 6 bases, with 14 bases left in between. Per the germline V gene, CDR1 is LNHNV and CDR2 is YYDKDF (reference sequence). CDR3 DNA sequence: TGTGCCACCAGCAGAGATTTGGAGGGCAGGTCTGAAGCTTTCTTT. Translation: CATSRDLEGRSEAFF.

V and J are TRBV14 and TRBJ2-5, with 9 bases aligning to TRBD1. CDR3 length: 14 amino acids. V was clipped by 7 bases and J by 8 bases; unmatched bases: 11. Germline V gene sequence: CDR1 SGHDN, CDR2 FVKESK. The CDR3 bases are TGTGCCAGCACCCGCGGACAGGGGCCAGGTACCCAGTACTTC. Translation: CASTRGQGPGTQYF.

The chain links TRBV7-2 to TRBJ2-1, with D maybe TRBD2 (6 bases). V shed 2 bases and J shed 7 bases, with 18 bases lying between them. The length of the CDR3 is 16 residues. Germline V gene lookup returns CDR1 SGHTA and CDR2 FQGNSA. The CDR3: CASSLSSGVSANEQFF. The CDR3 region has the DNA TGTGCCAGCAGCTTATCTTCGGGAGTTTCGGCAAATGAGCAGTTCTTC. The whole variable domain, filled in from reference TRBV7-2 and TRBJ2-1, reads GAGVSQSPSNKVTEKGKDVELRCDPISGHTALYWYRQSLGQGLEFLIYFQGNSAPDKSGLPSDRFSAERTGGSVSTLTIQRTQQEDSAVYLCASSLSSGVSANEQFFGPGTRLTVL.

The chain is built from TRBV18 and TRBJ1-2; perhaps TRBD1 as D (6 bases). Trimming stripped 1 base from V and 5 bases from J, with 14 bases between. CDR1 and CDR2 from the germline V gene are KGHSH and LQKENI. This CDR3 region has 15 residues. In DNA, the CDR3 is TGTGCCAGCTCACCACAGCCCAGGGGCGAATATGGCTACACCTTC. Protein sequence: CASSPQPRGEYGYTF.

The rearrangement uses TRBV5-1 and TRBJ1-5; D unresolved. This CDR3 region has 13 residues. V was pared by 4 bases and J by 4 bases, with 9 bases between. Looked up from germline, CDR1 is SGHRS and CDR2 is YFSETQ. The CDR3 region has the DNA TGCGCCAGCAGCGAGGGTAAGAATCAGCCCCAGCATTTT. Translating it yields CASSEGKNQPQHF.

This sequence joins TRBV27 and TRBJ2-7; D is possibly TRBD2 (6 bases). This CDR3 contains 15 residues. Germline V gene lookup returns CDR1 MNHEY and CDR2 SMNVEV (reference sequence). V lost 4 bases to trimming and J lost 2 bases, with 15 bases between them. CDR3 coding DNA: TGTGCCAGCAGTTCGGGTGGGGTAGCGGCCTACGAGCAGTACTTC. Residues: CASSSGGVAAYEQYF.

This chain uses TRBV7-9 with TRBJ2-7; 13 bases match TRBD2. Per germline, CDR1 SEHNR and CDR2 FQNEAQ (reference sequence). CDR3 length: 13 residues. The ends lost 8 bases at V and 6 bases at J; junction bases unmatched: 4. CDR3 loop: CASGLAGEGEQYF. For the CDR3, the DNA is TGTGCCAGCGGACTAGCGGGAGAGGGCGAGCAGTACTTC.

In this sample, this clone turned up once. The genes are TRBV7-9 and TRBJ2-3; D ambiguous. Trimming left V 0 bases short and J 4 bases short, with 14 bases between. Germline CDR1 SEHNR, CDR2 FQNEAQ (reference sequence). The CDR3 covers 16 residues. The CDR3, as DNA: TGTGCCAGCAGCTTAGCGCTCGAAGCGCTGTCAGATACGCAGTATTTT. The encoded protein is CASSLALEALSDTQYF.

J is TRBJ2-3 and V is TRBV24-1; 8 bases map to TRBD1. Trimming at V came to 7 bases and at J to 2 bases, leaving 10 bases not matched to a gene. CDR1 and CDR2 from the germline V gene are KGHDR and SFDVKD. The CDR3 consists of 16 residues. CDR3 residues: CATRNSGTGTTDTQYF. The CDR3 coding sequence is TGTGCCACCAGAAATTCCGGGACAGGAACCACAGATACGCAGTATTTT.

The rearrangement joins TRBV14 to TRBJ1-4; 7 bases map to TRBD1. This CDR3 region has 13 residues. From germline, CDR1 is SGHDN and CDR2 FVKESK. Trimming took 3 bases from V and 12 from J; bases not matched to a gene: 7. In DNA form, the CDR3 reads TGTGCCAGCAGCCAGACCCCAGGGGGAGAACTGTTTTTT. This codes for CASSQTPGGELFF.

This clone occurred once. CDR3 region: CASSLGNTIYF. In DNA form, the CDR3 reads TGTGCCAGCTCTCTTGGAAACACCATATATTTT. V usage is TRBV6-5 and J usage is TRBJ1-3; D ambiguous. Germline V lookup: CDR1 MNHEY, CDR2 SVGAGI. There are 11 residues in the CDR3. V was pared by 8 bases and J by 3 bases, with 5 bases between.

This chain uses TRBV10-3 with TRBJ1-3; 8 bases match TRBD1. CDR3 length equals 14 residues. V shed 7 bases and J 4 bases; nucleotides not matched to a gene: 6. Per the germline V gene, CDR1 is ENHRY and CDR2 is SYGVKD. CDR3 nucleotides: TGTGCCATCACCGAGGACAGGGAAGGAAACACCATATATTTT. This gives the protein CAITEDREGNTIYF.

The V gene is TRBV7-2, the J gene TRBJ1-2; no firm D call. Trimming took off 0 bases at V and 9 bases at J, with 8 bases between the two ends. CDR1 and CDR2 from the germline V gene are SGHTA and FQGNSA. The CDR3 has 12 residues. CDR3 bases: TGTGCCAGCAGCTTAGCGCGGGAAAGCTACACCTTC. Its translation is CASSLARESYTF.